The 22 T cell receptor beta chains presented below share a single source sample, sequenced in a study of CD8 T cells in ankylosing spondylitis (dated by TCRdb to about 2017). The library was made by 5' RACE. Sequencing relied on an Illumina HiSeq 2500. TCRdb applied fastp at Q25 and MiXCR to the public reads, then kept only in-frame beta chains. One record per CDR3 amino acid sequence lists the most common genes and DNA. A total of about 250,000 distinct CDR3 sequences appear in this sample, 32% of them only once. Roughly 4.2% of the sample is taken by the ten largest. What was sequenced was blood, either unsorted or a sorted T cell fraction (not recorded which). These receptor sequences come from a male donor with ankylosing spondylitis or in good health (not recorded which).

The chain carries TRBV7-9 and TRBJ2-7, with TRBD1 as a possible D gene (7 bases). The ends were cut back, 4 bases at V and 5 bases at J, with 24 bases in the middle. This CDR3 contains 17 residues. Germline-derived CDR1 and CDR2 are SEHNR and FQNEAQ (reference sequence). CDR3 DNA sequence: TGTGCCAGCAGCTCCGGGACAGCGGCCCCCCGGACTAACGAGCAGTACTTC. It yields the protein CASSSGTAAPRTNEQYF.

The CDR3 protein is CSVERQGEYEQYF. CDR3 coding DNA: TGCAGCGTTGAACGACAGGGGGAATACGAGCAGTACTTC. The rearrangement links TRBV29-1 to TRBJ2-7; 9 bases are shared with TRBD1. CDR1 is SQVTM, CDR2 ANQGSEA, per germline. Trimming took 2 bases from V and 4 from J; bases not matched to a gene: 3. The CDR3 extends over 13 amino acids.

The chain carries TRBV12-3 or TRBV12-4 and TRBJ2-2; 10 bases line up with TRBD2. Losses at the gene ends were 5 bases for V and 4 bases for J; bases not matched to a gene: 10. The CDR3 has 17 amino acids. The CDR3 coding sequence is TGTGCCAGCAGTCTTCCACCTAGCGGGGGCCCCACCGGGGAGCTGTTTTTT. Its translation: CASSLPPSGGPTGELFF.

There are a few counts of this clonotype. The CDR3 sequence is CASRGDEYSNQPQHF. The CDR3 DNA follows: TGTGCCAGCAGAGGAGACGAATATAGCAATCAGCCCCAGCATTTT. The rearrangement uses TRBV12-3 or TRBV12-4 and TRBJ1-5; D remains ambiguous. The CDR3 consists of 15 residues. Trimming left V 6 bases short and J 0 bases short, with 12 bases between.

In this sample, this clonotype turned up once. One end of the junction does not line up with germline, which may come from a read error. The chain recombines TRBV6-1 with TRBJ2-7; D is possibly TRBD1 or TRBD2 (5 bases each). The CDR3 length is 13 residues. Germline CDR1 MNHNS, CDR2 SASEGT. The CDR3 DNA reads as TGTGCCATCAGTCGGCCCGGGACCCACGAGCAGTACTTC. As protein: CAISRPGTHEQYF.

This clonotype was counted only a few times. The V gene is TRBV14, the J gene TRBJ2-3; tentatively, D is TRBD2 (7 bases). Trimming left V 0 bases short and J 3 bases short, with 13 bases between. CDR3 length equals 16 residues. Germline V gene sequence: CDR1 SGHDN, CDR2 FVKESK. CDR3 loop: CASSQEVGGLTDTQYF. CDR3 sequence (DNA): TGTGCCAGCAGCCAAGAAGTCGGGGGGCTAACAGATACGCAGTATTTT.

A few counts support this clonotype. The chain is built from TRBV25-1 and TRBJ2-5, with D maybe TRBD1 (5 bases). The CDR3 is 16 residues long. Trimming removed 4 bases from V and 1 base from J, with 16 bases in between. The germline CDR1 and CDR2 sequences are MGHDK and SYGVNS. CDR3 residues: CASSGSAHRTQETQYF. The DNA of the CDR3 is TGTGCCAGCAGTGGTTCGGCACACAGGACCCAAGAGACCCAGTACTTC.

The V gene is TRBV9, the J gene TRBJ2-7; perhaps TRBD1 as D (6 bases). The CDR3 extends over 15 amino acids. V was pared by 3 bases and J by 2 bases, with 15 bases between. CDR1 and CDR2 from the germline V gene are SGDLS and YYNGEE. CDR3 DNA sequence: TGTGCCAGCAGCGAATCTTTGGACAGCACCTACGAGCAGTACTTC. This sequence encodes CASSESLDSTYEQYF.

The rearrangement uses TRBV5-1 and TRBJ1-4; 7 bases fit TRBD1. The ends lost 4 bases at V and 4 bases at J; junction bases unmatched: 7. CDR1 and CDR2 (germline): SGHRS, YFSETQ. The CDR3 totals 15 residues. The CDR3 nucleotides are TGCGCCAGCAGCCGGACGGGACAGATTAATGAAAAACTGTTTTTT. Translation: CASSRTGQINEKLFF.

The chain employs TRBV3-1 and TRBJ2-5, with D perhaps given as TRBD1 or TRBD2 (5 bases each). Trimming stripped 1 base from V and 0 bases from J, with 9 bases between. CDR3 size: 15 residues. CDR1 is LGHDT and CDR2 is YNNKEL in the germline V gene (reference sequence). The CDR3 DNA reads as TGTGCCAGCAGCCAAGCCGGGACGGACCAAGAGACCCAGTACTTC. This translates into CASSQAGTDQETQYF.

This clonotype showed up many times. The genes are TRBV20-1 and TRBJ1-5; D not resolved. The CDR3 has 13 residues. Trimming took off 2 bases at V and 4 bases at J, with 9 bases between the two ends. Germline CDR1 is DFQATT and CDR2 is SNEGSKA (reference sequence). This CDR3 is CSARLDWNQPQHF. The CDR3 coding sequence is TGCAGTGCTAGACTGGACTGGAATCAGCCCCAGCATTTT.

This clonotype was picked up many times. In DNA, the CDR3 is TGTGCCAGCAGCTTGGGACAGGGAACAGATACGCAGTATTTT. Translation gives CASSLGQGTDTQYF. The V call is TRBV12-3 or TRBV12-4, the J call TRBJ2-3; the match to TRBD1 covers 9 bases. The V gene end was trimmed by 6 bases and the J gene end by 3 bases; junction bases not matched to a gene: 4. The CDR3 has 14 residues.

The gene calls are TRBV5-1 and TRBJ2-7; D is perhaps TRBD2 (5 bases). The V end lost 0 bases, the J end lost 1 base, and 8 bases lay between the germline ends. The CDR3 covers 14 residues. Looked up from germline, CDR1 is SGHRS and CDR2 is YFSETQ. The CDR3 nucleotides are TGCGCCAGCAGCTTGGCCGGGATATCCTACGAGCAGTACTTC. Translation: CASSLAGISYEQYF.

This clonotype was found a few times. The genes are TRBV6-5 and TRBJ1-4; D gene unclear. This CDR3 spans 12 amino acids. The V end was cut by 6 bases, the J end by 4 bases, with 6 bases between. The germline V gene has CDR1 MNHEY and CDR2 SVGAGI. The CDR3 region has the DNA TGTGCCAGCAGCCAACTTAATGAAAAACTGTTTTTT. Translating it yields CASSQLNEKLFF.

The V and J genes are TRBV4-1 and TRBJ1-1; maybe TRBD1 (5 bases). The CDR3 length is 17 residues. Trimming took 0 bases from V and 4 from J, leaving 18 bases between them. The germline V gene has CDR1 MGHRA and CDR2 YSYEKL. In DNA, the CDR3 is TGCGCCAGCAGCCAAGATCGTGGTGGGGGGTCAGGCACTGAAGCTTTCTTT. It is translated as CASSQDRGGGSGTEAFF.

This clonotype was counted between two and nine times. The chain employs TRBV29-1 and TRBJ2-7; TRBD1 agrees at 9 bases. Germline V gene data show CDR1 as SQVTM and CDR2 as ANQGSEA. After removal of 7 bases from V and 6 bases from J, the junction contained 7 bases not matched to a gene. The CDR3 consists of 12 residues. CDR3 bases: TGCAGCGCCCGGGACAGGGTAAGCGAGCAGTACTTC. Translation: CSARDRVSEQYF.

This clonotype turned up a few times. The chain recombines TRBV20-1 with TRBJ1-5; TRBD1 agrees at 9 bases. The CDR3 length is 14 residues. CDR1 is DFQATT and CDR2 is SNEGSKA in the germline V gene (reference sequence). The ends lost 4 bases at V and 6 bases at J; junction bases unmatched: 7. The CDR3: CSAKSGTGSQPQHF. The DNA for the CDR3 is TGCAGTGCTAAGTCCGGGACAGGGTCTCAGCCCCAGCATTTT.

This clonotype was detected a few times. The gene calls are TRBV20-1 and TRBJ1-2; D unresolved. With 5 bases removed from V and 1 base from J, the gap between germline ends came to 14 bases. Germline V gene data show CDR1 as DFQATT and CDR2 as SNEGSKA (reference sequence). CDR3 size: 14 residues. The CDR3 DNA reads TGCAGTGCTTCCCGGTCATCAGATAACTATGGCTACACCTTC. Its translation: CSASRSSDNYGYTF.

This clonotype has a handful of counts. This sequence joins TRBV20-1 and TRBJ1-2; weak D call: TRBD1 (5 bases). V was trimmed by 6 bases and J by 6 bases, leaving 20 bases between them. In germline, CDR1 is DFQATT, CDR2 SNEGSKA (reference sequence). The CDR3 runs to 14 residues. The CDR3 here is CSATPRRGMDGYTF. The CDR3 DNA is TGCAGTGCAACCCCCAGAAGGGGAATGGATGGCTACACCTTC.

J is TRBJ2-4 and V is TRBV11-2; tentatively, D is TRBD2 (6 bases). This CDR3 spans 16 amino acids. Trimming removed 1 base from V and 6 bases from J, with 16 bases in between. Germline V gene lookup returns CDR1 SGHAT and CDR2 FQNNGV. CDR3 coding DNA: TGTGCCAGCAGCTTAGGGACGGGGGACCGGGGAAACATTCAGTACTTC. Translation gives CASSLGTGDRGNIQYF.

This sequence joins TRBV20-1 and TRBJ2-2; the match to TRBD2 covers 12 bases. Germline lookup yields CDR1 DFQATT and CDR2 SNEGSKA (reference sequence). Trimming at V came to 0 bases and at J to 6 bases, leaving 11 bases not matched to a gene. There are 18 residues in the CDR3. Here the CDR3 reads CSARDRASGGASAGELFF. The DNA of the CDR3 is TGCAGTGCTAGAGATAGGGCTAGCGGGGGGGCCAGTGCCGGGGAGCTGTTTTTT.

CDR3 sequence reads: CSARDREGVSYEQYF. CDR3 nucleotide sequence: TGCAGTGCTAGAGATCGCGAGGGGGTATCCTACGAGCAGTACTTC. The V call is TRBV20-1, the J call TRBJ2-7; weak D call: TRBD1 (6 bases). The V and J ends lost 0 bases and 1 base respectively, with 13 bases between them. This CDR3 is built from 15 residues. CDR1 and CDR2 from the germline V gene are DFQATT and SNEGSKA (reference sequence).